This TCR beta chain originates from a study of control samples from healthy donors and cancer patients. CDR1 is SGHDT, CDR2 YYEEEE, per germline. This CDR3 has 14 amino acids. Trimming shortened V by 5 bases and J by 3 bases, and 15 bases separated the two germline ends. Profiled with immunoSEQ multiplex PCR; TCRdb holds only in-frame clones, not every one. The data contain about 110,000 clones, roughly 85% of them singletons. The chain joins TRBV5-6 to TRBJ2-7, with D maybe TRBD2 (6 bases). This sequence originates from a woman aged 45-59 years in good health. The sequencing sample was made of blood. DNA for the CDR3: TGTGCCAGCAGGAGTCGGGGGACCGGCTACGAGCAGTACTTC. Encoded protein: CASRSRGTGYEQYF.